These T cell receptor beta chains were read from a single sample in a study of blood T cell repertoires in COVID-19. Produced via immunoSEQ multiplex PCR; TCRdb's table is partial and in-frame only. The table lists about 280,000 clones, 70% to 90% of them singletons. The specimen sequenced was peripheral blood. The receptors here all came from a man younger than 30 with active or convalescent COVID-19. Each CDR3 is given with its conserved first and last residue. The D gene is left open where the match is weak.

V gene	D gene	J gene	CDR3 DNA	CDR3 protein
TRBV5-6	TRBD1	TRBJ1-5	TGTGCCAGCAGCAATTCCCGGACAGGGCGCTATCAGCCCCAGCATTTT	CASSNSRTGRYQPQHF
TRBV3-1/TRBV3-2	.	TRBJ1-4	TGTGCCAGCAGCCAAGATACGAGCCCGACAGCAACTAATGAAAAACTGTTTTTT	CASSQDTSPTATNEKLFF
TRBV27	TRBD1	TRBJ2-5	TGTGCCAGCAGTTTACTTCACCAGGACAGGGTACAAGAGACCCAGTACTTC	CASSLLHQDRVQETQYF
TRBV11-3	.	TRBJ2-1	TGTGCCAGCAGCTCTCCGGGACTCTACAATGAGCAGTTCTTC	CASSSPGLYNEQFF
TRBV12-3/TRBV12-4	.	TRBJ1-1	TGTGCCAGCAGTTTAGGTCGTATTGAAGCTTTCTTT	CASSLGRIEAFF
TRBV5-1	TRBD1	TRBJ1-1	TGCGCCAGCAGCTTGGTGGGTGGGACAGGAGGATTCGCTTTCTTT	CASSLVGGTGGFAFF
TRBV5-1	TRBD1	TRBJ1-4	TGCGCCAGCAGCGAGGGTACAGGGGCCGTAGGTGAAAAACTGTTTTTT	CASSEGTGAVGEKLFF
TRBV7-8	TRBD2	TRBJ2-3	TGTGCCAGCAGCTTATATTACGGGGGGGCCCCAGATACGCAGTATTTT	CASSLYYGGAPDTQYF
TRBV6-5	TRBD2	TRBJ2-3	TGTGCCAGCAGGAACCTAGCGGGAGCTGATACGCAGTATTTT	CASRNLAGADTQYF
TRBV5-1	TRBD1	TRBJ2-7	TGCGCCAGCAGCCCCCCCCGGGACAGGGGGCGGTACGAGCAGTACTTC	CASSPPRDRGRYEQYF
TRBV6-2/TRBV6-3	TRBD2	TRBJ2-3	TGTGCCAGCAGTTACCTCAGCGGGGGGGCCTTGAATACGCAGTATTTT	CASSYLSGGALNTQYF
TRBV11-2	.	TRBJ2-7	TGTGCCAGCAGCTTAGTAGGGGTTAGGGCAGACGAGCAGTACTTC	CASSLVGVRADEQYF
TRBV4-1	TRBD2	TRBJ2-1	TGCGCCAGCAGCCGGAGATACGTAGCGGGGGGGGACCCCTTACTAGTTGAGCAGTTCTTC	CASSRRYVAGGDPLLVEQFF
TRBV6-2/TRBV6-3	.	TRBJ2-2	TGTGCCAGCAGTTACTCGATCCTATCCAACACCGGGGAGCTGTTTTTT	CASSYSILSNTGELFF
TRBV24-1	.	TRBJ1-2	TGTGCCACCAGTGACCTCAGGTTAAGTTCTTATGGCTACACCTTC	CATSDLRLSSYGYTF
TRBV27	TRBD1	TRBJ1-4	TGTGCCAGCAGCAAAAAACAGGGGGGAGAAAAACTGTTTTTT	CASSKKQGGEKLFF
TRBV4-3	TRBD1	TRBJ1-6	TGCGCCAGCAGCCAAGATTGGACAGGGCCTTATTCACCCCTCCACTTT	CASSQDWTGPYSPLHF
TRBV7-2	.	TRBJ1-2	TGTGCCAGCAGTAGTGGCACTTCCTCGGGAGGCTACACCTTC	CASSSGTSSGGYTF
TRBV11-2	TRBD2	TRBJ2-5	TGTGCCAGCAGCTCGGGGGGGACTAGACAAGAGACCCAGTACTTC	CASSSGGTRQETQYF
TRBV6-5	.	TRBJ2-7	TGTGCCAGCAGTTACTCGTCCCGGTACGAGCAGTACTTC	CASSYSSRYEQYF
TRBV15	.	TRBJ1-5	TGTGCCACCAGCAGAGATACGGGCCAGGGACTCCTTTATCAGCCCCAGCATTTT	CATSRDTGQGLLYQPQHF
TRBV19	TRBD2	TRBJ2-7	TGTGCCAGTAGTTCGGAGTACGTCGGACTAGCGGGTCACTACGAGCAGTACTTC	CASSSEYVGLAGHYEQYF
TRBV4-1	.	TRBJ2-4	TGCGCCAGCAGCCAAATGGGGGGATCGGACATTCAGTACTTC	CASSQMGGSDIQYF
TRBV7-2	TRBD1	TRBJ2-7	TGTGCCAGCAGCGCGGACAGGGCCGGCTCCTACGAGCAGTACTTC	CASSADRAGSYEQYF
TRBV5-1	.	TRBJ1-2	TGCGCCAGCAGCTTGGATGCAGGGAACTATGGCTACACCTTC	CASSLDAGNYGYTF
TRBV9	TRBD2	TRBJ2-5	TGTGCCAGCAGCATTAGCGGGGGTTACACACTAGAGACCCAGTACTTC	CASSISGGYTLETQYF
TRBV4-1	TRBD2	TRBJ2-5	TGCGCCAGCAGCCAGGACGAGCGGGGGGGCTCGAAGACCCAGTACTTC	CASSQDERGGSKTQYF